This TCR delta chain was recorded in a study of Vδ1+ human thymocytes. The CDR3 covers 19 residues. V was pared by 0 bases and J by 1 base, with 21 bases between. Germline CDR1 and CDR2: TSWWSYY and QGS. A remark on this clone: Its antigen is unknown.

Whole-study results and caveats: Around 18% of thymic delta-chain sequences were Vdelta2, with few Vdelta3, unlike blood Vdelta1+ controls. Thymic TRG and TRD repertoires appeared highly polyclonal, with Gaussian CDR3 length distributions.

Sequences come from RNA converted to cDNA by reverse transcription. Pooled V-gene forward primers with one constant-region reverse primer generated the CDR3 amplicons by multiplex PCR. TCRdb reanalysed the multiplex PCR reads via CATT. The sample has about 50,000 delta-chain clones; approximately 15% are singletons. The V call is TRDV1, the J call TRDJ1, with D maybe TRDD2 (5 bases). Sequencing was carried out using Vdelta1+ gamma-delta thymocytes from the thymus. The subset is: FACS-sorted CD3+ TCRalphabeta- TCRVdelta1+ TCRVdelta2- thymocytes. This TCR was recovered from a girl in the first two years of life who had congenital heart surgery. CDR3 bases: TGTGCTCTTGGGGAACTAGGCTCCCTACCTTATACCCTCACCGATAAACTCATCTTT. Its translation is CALGELGSLPYTLTDKLIF.